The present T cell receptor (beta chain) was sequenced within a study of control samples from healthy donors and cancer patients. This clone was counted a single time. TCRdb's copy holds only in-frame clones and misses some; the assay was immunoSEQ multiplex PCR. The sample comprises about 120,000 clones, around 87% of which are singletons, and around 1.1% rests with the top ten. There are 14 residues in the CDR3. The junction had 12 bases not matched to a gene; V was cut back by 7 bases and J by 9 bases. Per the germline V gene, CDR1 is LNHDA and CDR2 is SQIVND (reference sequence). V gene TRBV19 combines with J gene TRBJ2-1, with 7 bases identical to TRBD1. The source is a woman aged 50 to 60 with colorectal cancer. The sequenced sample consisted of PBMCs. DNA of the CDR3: TGTGCCAGTAAGATGGACAGGACCCCAGGTGAGCAGTTCTTC. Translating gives CASKMDRTPGEQFF.